This T cell receptor (beta chain) comes out of a study of blood T cell repertoires in COVID-19. Per the authors' pipeline: Reference gene primer amplification gave estimated nucleated cell counts. The assay was immunoSEQ multiplex PCR, and TCRdb's table has in-frame clones only and misses some. For V, J and clone size, that table is used; D and trimming come from the DNA. This table holds about 300,000 clones, around 85% found once. The CDR3 loop spans 13 amino acids. The germline V gene has CDR1 DFQATT and CDR2 SNEGSKA (reference sequence). Trimming shortened V by 3 bases and J by 4 bases, and 10 bases separated the two germline ends.

V is TRBV20-1 and J is TRBJ1-5; D gene uncertain. The sequencing input was PBMCs or T cells enriched from blood (not recorded which). The clonotype was recovered from a woman in her 50s who had recovered from COVID-19. In DNA, the CDR3 is TGCAGTGCTAGTATGTCGGGAAATCAGCCCCAGCATTTT. It is translated as CSASMSGNQPQHF.